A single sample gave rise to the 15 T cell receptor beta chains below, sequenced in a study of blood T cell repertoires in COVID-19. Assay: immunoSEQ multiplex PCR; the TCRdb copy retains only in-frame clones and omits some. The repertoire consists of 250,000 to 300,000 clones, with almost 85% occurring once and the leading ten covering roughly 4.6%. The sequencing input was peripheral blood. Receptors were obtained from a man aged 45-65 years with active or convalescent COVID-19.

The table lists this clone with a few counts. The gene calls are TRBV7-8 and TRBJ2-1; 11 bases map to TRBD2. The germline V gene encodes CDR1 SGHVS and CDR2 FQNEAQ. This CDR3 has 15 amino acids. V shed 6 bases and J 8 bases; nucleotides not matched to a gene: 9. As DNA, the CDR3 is TGTGCCAGCAGGTCCACTAGCGGGAGTTTCTATGAGCAGTTCTTC. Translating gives CASRSTSGSFYEQFF.

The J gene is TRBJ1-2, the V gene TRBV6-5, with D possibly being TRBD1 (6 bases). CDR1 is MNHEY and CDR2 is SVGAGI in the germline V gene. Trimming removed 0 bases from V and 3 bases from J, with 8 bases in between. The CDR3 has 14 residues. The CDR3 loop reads CASSYSRTDYGYTF. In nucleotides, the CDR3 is TGTGCCAGCAGTTACTCGAGGACAGACTATGGCTACACCTTC.

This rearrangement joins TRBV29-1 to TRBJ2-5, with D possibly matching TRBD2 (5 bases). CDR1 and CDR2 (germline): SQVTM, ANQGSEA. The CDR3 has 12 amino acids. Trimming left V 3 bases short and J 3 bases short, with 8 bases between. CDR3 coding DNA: TGCAGCGTTGAGGTCGGGAAAGAGACCCAGTACTTC. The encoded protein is CSVEVGKETQYF.

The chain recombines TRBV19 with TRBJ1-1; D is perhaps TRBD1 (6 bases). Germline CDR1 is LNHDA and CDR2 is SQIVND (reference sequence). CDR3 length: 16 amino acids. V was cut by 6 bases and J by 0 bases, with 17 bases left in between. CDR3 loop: CASSDILGQLNTEAFF. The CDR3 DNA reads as TGTGCCAGTAGCGATATTCTGGGACAACTGAACACTGAAGCTTTCTTT.

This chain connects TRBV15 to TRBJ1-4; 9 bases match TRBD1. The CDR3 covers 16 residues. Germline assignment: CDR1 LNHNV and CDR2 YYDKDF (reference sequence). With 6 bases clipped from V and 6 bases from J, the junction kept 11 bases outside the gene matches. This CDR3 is CATRSGTGKGDEKLFF. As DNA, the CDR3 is TGTGCCACCAGATCCGGGACAGGGAAGGGGGATGAAAAACTGTTTTTT.

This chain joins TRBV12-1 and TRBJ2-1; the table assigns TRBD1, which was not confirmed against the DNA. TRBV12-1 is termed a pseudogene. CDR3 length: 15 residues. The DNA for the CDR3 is TGTGCCAGCAGCGTCGCCTTTCCTCAGGTGAATGAGCAGTTCTTC. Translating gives CASSVAFPQVNEQFF.

The CDR3 DNA is TGTGCCAGCAGCTCAAACAGTGGAGGCGCGGAGCAGTTCTTC. Translating it yields CASSSNSGGAEQFF. V gene TRBV7-9 combines with J gene TRBJ2-1; D perhaps matches TRBD2 (5 bases). V dropped 4 bases and J dropped 10 bases, with 17 bases sitting between them. The CDR3 is 14 residues long. Germline V lookup: CDR1 SEHNR, CDR2 FQNEAQ (reference sequence).

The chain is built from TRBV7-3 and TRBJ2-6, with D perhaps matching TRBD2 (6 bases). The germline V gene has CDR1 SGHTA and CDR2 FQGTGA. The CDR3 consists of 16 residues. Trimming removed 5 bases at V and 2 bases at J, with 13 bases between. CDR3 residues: CASSPGRGTGANVLTF. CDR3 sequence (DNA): TGTGCCAGCAGCCCCGGGCGGGGAACTGGGGCCAACGTCCTGACTTTC.

Here the CDR3 reads CASSQTGTAKETQYF. The CDR3 coding sequence is TGTGCCAGCAGTCAAACCGGGACAGCAAAAGAGACCCAGTACTTC. The chain uses TRBV28 and TRBJ2-5, with 7 bases aligning to TRBD1. The CDR3 runs 15 residues. V was clipped by 5 bases and J by 3 bases; unmatched bases: 9. The V gene's germline CDR1 is MDHEN and CDR2 SYDVKM.

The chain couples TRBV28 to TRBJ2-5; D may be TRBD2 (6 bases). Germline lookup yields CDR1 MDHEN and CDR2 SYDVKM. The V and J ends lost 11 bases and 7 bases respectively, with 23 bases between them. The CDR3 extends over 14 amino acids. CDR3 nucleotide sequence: TGTGCCGCCGTCGGGGGAGTGGGAAGAGGGACCCAGTACTTC. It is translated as CAAVGGVGRGTQYF.

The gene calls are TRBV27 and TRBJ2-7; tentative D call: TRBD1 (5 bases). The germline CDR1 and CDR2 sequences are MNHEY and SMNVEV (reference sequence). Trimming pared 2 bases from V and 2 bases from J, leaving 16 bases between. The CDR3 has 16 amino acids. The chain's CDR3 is CASSLGSTVKTYEQYF. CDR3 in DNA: TGTGCCAGCAGTTTAGGGTCGACAGTAAAGACCTACGAGCAGTACTTC.

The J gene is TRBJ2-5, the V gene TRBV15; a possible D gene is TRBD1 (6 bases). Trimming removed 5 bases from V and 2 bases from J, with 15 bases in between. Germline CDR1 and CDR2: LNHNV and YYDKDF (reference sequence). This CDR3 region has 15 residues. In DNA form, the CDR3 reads TGTGCCACCAGCTGGGGGCCGAGGGGTCAAGAGACCCAGTACTTC. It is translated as CATSWGPRGQETQYF.

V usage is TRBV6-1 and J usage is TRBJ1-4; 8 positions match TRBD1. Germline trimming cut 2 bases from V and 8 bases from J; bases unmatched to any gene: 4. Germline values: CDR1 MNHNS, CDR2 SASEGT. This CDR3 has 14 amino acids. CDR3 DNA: TGTGCCAGCAGTGAACAGGGGGCAGGGGAAAAACTGTTTTTT. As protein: CASSEQGAGEKLFF.

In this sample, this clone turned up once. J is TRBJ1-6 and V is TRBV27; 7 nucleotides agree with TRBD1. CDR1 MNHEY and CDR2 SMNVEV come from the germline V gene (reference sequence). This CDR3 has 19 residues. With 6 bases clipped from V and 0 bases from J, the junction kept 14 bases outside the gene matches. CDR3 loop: CASSVSRYRGGSYNSPLHF. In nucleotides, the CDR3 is TGTGCCAGCAGCGTTTCCCGGTACAGGGGCGGCTCCTATAATTCACCCCTCCACTTT.

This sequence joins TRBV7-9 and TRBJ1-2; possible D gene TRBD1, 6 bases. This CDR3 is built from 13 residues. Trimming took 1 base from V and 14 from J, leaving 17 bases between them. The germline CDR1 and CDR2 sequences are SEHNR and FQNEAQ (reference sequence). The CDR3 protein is CASSLGTAPAITF. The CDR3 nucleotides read TGTGCCAGCAGCTTAGGGACAGCCCCCGCTATTACCTTC.